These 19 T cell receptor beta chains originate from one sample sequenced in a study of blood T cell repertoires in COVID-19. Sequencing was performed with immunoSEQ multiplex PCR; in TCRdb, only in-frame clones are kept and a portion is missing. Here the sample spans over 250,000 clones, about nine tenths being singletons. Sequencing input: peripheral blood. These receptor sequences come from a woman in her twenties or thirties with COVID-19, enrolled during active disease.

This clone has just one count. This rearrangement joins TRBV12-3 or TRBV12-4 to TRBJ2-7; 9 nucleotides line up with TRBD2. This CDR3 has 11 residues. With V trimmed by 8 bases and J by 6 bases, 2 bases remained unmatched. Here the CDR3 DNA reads TGTGCCAGCGGACTAGCGTTCGAGCAGTACTTC. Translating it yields CASGLAFEQYF.

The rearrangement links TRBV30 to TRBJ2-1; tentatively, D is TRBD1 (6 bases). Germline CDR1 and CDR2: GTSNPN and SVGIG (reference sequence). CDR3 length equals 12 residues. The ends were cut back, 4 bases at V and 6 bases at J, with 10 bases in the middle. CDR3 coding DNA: TGTGCCTGGACCCCCAGGGGCAATGAGCAGTTCTTC. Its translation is CAWTPRGNEQFF.

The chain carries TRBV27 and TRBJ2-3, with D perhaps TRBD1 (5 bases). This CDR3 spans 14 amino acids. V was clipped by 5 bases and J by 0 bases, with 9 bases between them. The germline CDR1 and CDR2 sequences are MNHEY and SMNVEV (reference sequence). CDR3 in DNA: TGTGCCAGCAGTAAGACAGATAGCACAGATACGCAGTATTTT. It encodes CASSKTDSTDTQYF.

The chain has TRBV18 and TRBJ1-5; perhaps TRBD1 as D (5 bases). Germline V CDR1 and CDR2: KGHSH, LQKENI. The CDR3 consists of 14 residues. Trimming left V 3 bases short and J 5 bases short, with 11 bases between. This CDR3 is CASSPSGRDQPQHF. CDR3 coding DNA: TGTGCCAGCTCACCCTCAGGGCGCGATCAGCCCCAGCATTTT.

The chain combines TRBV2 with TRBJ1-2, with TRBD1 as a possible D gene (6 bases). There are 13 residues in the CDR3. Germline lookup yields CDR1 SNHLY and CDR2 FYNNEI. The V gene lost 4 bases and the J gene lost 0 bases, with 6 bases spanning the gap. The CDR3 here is CASSGTANYGYTF. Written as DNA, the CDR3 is TGTGCCAGCAGTGGGACAGCTAACTATGGCTACACCTTC.

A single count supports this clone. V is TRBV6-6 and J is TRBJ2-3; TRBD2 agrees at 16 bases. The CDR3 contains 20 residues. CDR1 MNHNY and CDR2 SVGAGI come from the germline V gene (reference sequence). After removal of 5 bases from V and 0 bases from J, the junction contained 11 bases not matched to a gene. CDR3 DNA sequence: TGTGCCAGCAGTCGTGGCGGGACTAGCGGGAGGGTGCGCAGCACAGATACGCAGTATTTT. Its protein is CASSRGGTSGRVRSTDTQYF.

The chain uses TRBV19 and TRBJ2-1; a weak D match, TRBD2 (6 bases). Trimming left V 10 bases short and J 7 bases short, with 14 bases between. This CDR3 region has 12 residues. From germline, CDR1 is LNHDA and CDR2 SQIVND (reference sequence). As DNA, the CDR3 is TGTGCCACAGGGACTCTAGGAAATGAGCAGTTCTTC. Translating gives CATGTLGNEQFF.

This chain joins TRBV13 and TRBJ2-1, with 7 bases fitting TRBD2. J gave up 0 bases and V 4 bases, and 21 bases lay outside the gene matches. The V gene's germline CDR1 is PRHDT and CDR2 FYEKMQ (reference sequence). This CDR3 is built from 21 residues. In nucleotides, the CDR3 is TGTGCCAGCAGCTCACTTTCTCGCGGGAGTCCCATCTTCAGCTCCTACAATGAGCAGTTCTTC. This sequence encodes CASSSLSRGSPIFSSYNEQFF.

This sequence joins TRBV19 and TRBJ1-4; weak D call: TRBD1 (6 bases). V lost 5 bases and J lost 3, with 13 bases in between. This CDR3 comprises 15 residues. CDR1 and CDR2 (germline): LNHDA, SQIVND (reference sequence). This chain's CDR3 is CASSLTGTSNEKLFF. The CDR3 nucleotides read TGTGCCAGTAGTCTAACAGGGACCTCTAATGAAAAACTGTTTTTT.

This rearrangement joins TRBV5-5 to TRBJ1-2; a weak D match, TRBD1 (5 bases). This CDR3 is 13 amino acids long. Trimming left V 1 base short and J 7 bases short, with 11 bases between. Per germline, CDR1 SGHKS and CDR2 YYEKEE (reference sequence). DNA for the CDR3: TGTGCCAGCAGCTTGCGGACATTGCGTGGCTACACCTTC. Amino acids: CASSLRTLRGYTF.

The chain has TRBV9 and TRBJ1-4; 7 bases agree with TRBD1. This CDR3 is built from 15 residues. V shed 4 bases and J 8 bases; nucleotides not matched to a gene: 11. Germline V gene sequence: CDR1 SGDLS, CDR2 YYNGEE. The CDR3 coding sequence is TGTGCCAGCAGCCCCCAGGGGGAAGTTAGGGAAAAACTGTTTTTT. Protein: CASSPQGEVREKLFF.

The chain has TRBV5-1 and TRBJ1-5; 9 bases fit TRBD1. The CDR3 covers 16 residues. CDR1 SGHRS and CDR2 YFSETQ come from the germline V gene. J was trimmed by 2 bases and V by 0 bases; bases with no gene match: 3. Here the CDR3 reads CASSLGQGDGNQPQHF. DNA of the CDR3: TGCGCCAGCAGCTTGGGACAGGGGGACGGCAATCAGCCCCAGCATTTT.

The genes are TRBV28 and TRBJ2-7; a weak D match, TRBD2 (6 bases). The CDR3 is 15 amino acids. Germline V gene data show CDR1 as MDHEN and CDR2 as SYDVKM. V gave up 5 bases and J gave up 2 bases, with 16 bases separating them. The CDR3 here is CASSQGGTATYEQYF. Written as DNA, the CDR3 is TGTGCCAGCAGTCAGGGCGGGACTGCAACCTACGAGCAGTACTTC. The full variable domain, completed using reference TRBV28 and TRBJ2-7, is DVKVTQSSRYLVKRTGEKVFLECVQDMDHENMFWYRQDPGLGLRLIYFSYDVKMKEKGDIPEGYSVSREKKERFSLILESASTNQTSMYLCASSQGGTATYEQYFGPGTRLTVT.

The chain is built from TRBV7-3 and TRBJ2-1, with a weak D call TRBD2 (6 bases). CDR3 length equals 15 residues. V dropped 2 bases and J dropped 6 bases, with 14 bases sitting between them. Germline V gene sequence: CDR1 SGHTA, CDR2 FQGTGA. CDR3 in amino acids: CASSLGVAASNEQFF. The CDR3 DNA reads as TGTGCCAGCAGCTTAGGGGTAGCGGCATCCAATGAGCAGTTCTTC.

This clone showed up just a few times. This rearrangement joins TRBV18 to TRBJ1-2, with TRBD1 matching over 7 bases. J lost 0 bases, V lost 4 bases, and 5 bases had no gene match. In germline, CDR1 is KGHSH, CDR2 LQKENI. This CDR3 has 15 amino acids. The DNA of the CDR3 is TGTGCCAGCTCACTAGGGACAGCCCCTAACTATGGCTACACCTTC. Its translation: CASSLGTAPNYGYTF.

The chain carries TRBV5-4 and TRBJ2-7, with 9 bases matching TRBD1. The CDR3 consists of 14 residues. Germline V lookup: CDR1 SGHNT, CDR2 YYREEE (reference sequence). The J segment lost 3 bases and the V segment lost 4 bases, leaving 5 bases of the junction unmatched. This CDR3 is CASSPRGQGYEQYF. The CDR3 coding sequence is TGTGCCAGCAGCCCGCGGGGACAGGGCTACGAGCAGTACTTC.

CDR3 bases: TGCGCCAGCGCCCCAGGGGGCGAGAGCAATCAGCCCCAGCATTTT. It encodes CASAPGGESNQPQHF. This sequence joins TRBV5-1 and TRBJ1-5; 8 bases fit TRBD1. Germline V gene lookup returns CDR1 SGHRS and CDR2 YFSETQ. The CDR3 runs to 15 residues. Losses at the gene ends were 7 bases for V and 1 base for J; bases not matched to a gene: 7.

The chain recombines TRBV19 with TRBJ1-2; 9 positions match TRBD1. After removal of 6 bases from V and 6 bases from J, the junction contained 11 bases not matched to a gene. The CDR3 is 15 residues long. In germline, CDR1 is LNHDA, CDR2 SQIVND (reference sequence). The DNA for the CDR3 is TGTGCCAGTAGCCCGGGACAGGGAAGCTACAATGGCTACACCTTC. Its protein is CASSPGQGSYNGYTF.

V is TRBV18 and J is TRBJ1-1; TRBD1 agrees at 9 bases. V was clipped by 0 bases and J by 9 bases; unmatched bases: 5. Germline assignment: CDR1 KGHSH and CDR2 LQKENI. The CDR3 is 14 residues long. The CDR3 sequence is CASSPPSGTGKAFF. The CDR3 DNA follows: TGTGCCAGCTCACCACCGTCCGGGACAGGGAAAGCTTTCTTT.